This T cell receptor beta chain was documented in a study of PD-1 blockade in mismatch repair-deficient tumors. Study-wide findings and caveats: Tumor-resident clones, often undetectable pretreatment in blood, expanded then contracted after pembrolizumab.

Clones were read by immunoSEQ multiplex PCR, and TCRdb kept only the in-frame ones, dropping some. In the table there are tens of thousands of clones, 81% of which are singletons. The table lists this clone with a few counts. The antigen remains undetermined. Germline V gene sequence: CDR1 MNHNS, CDR2 SASEGT. The CDR3 extends over 11 amino acids. Trimming took 8 bases from V and 7 from J; bases not matched to a gene: 4. The V gene is TRBV6-1, the J gene TRBJ1-2; 7 bases are a match to TRBD1. This clonotype was obtained from an adult with mismatch repair-deficient cancer. The sample was peripheral blood, taken 12 weeks after starting pembrolizumab. The CDR3 nucleotides read TGTGCCAGCCTAGGGGGCGGTGGCTACACCTTC. It codes for CASLGGGGYTF.